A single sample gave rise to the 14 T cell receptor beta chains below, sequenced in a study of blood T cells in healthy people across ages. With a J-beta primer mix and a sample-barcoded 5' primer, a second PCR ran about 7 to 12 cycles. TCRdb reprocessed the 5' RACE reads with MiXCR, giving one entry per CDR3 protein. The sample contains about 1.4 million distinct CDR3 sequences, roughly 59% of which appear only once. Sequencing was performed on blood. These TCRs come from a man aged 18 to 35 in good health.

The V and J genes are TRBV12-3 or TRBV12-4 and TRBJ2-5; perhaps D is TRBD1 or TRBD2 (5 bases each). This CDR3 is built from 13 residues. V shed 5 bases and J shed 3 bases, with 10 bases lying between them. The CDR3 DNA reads TGTGCCAGCAGTGGGGGTCGGAAAGAGACCCAGTACTTC. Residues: CASSGGRKETQYF.

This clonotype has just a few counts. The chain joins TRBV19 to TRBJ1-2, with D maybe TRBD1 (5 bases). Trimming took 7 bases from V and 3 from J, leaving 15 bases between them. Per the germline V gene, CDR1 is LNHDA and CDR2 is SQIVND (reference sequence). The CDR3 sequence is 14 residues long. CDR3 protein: CASTRSRGYYGYTF. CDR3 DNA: TGTGCCAGTACCAGATCCCGGGGGTACTATGGCTACACCTTC.

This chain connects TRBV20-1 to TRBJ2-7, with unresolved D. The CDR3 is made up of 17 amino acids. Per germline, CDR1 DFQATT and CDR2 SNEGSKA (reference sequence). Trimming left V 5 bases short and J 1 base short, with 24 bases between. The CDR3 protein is CSAAKKLGQRQSYEQYF. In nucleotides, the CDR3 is TGCAGTGCTGCTAAAAAGCTCGGCCAAAGACAATCCTACGAGCAGTACTTC.

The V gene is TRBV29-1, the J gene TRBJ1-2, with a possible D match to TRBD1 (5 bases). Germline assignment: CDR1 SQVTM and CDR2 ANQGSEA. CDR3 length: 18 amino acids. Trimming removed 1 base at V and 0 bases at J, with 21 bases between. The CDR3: CSVEGWGSAPGPNYGYTF. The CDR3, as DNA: TGCAGCGTTGAAGGATGGGGGTCCGCACCTGGGCCTAACTATGGCTACACCTTC.

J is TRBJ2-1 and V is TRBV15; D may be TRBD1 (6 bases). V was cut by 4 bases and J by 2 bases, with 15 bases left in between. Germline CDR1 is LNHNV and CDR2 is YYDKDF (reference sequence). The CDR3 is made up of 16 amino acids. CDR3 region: CATSTTAGTPYNEQFF. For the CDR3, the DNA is TGTGCCACCAGCACCACCGCCGGGACACCCTACAATGAGCAGTTCTTC.

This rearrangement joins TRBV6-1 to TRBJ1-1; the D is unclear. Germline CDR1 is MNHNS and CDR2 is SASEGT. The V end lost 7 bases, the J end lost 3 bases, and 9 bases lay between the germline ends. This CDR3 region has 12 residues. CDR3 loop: CASNRKDTEAFF. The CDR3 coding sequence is TGTGCCAGCAATCGGAAGGACACTGAAGCTTTCTTT.

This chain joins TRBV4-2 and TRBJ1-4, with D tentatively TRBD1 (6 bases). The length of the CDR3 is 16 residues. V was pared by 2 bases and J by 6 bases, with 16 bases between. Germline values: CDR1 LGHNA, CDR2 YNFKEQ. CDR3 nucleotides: TGTGCCAGCAGCCAACTAGGGGGGGCGCGTGATGAAAAACTGTTTTTT. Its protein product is CASSQLGGARDEKLFF.

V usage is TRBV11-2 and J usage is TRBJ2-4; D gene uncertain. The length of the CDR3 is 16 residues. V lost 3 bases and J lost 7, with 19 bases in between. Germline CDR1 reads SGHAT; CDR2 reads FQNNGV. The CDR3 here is CASSLVGLDLRNIQYF. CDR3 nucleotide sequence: TGTGCCAGCAGCTTGGTTGGTTTGGATTTGCGGAACATTCAGTACTTC. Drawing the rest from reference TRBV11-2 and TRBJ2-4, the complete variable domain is EAGVAQSPRYKIIEKRQSVAFWCNPISGHATLYWYQQILGQGPKLLIQFQNNGVVDDSQLPKDRFSAERLKGVDSTLKIQPAKLEDSAVYLCASSLVGLDLRNIQYFGAGTRLSVL.

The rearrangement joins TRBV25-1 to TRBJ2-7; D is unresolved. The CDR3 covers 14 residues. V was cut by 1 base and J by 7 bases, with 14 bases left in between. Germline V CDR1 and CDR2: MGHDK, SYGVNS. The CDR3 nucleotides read TGTGCCAGCAGTGAATTGGTAGGACCCAAGGAGCAGTACTTC. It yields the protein CASSELVGPKEQYF.

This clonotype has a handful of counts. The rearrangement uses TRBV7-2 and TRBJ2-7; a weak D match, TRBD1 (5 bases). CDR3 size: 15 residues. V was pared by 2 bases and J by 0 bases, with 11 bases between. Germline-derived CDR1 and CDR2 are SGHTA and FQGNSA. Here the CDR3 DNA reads TGTGCCAGCAGCTTAACAGGACAAAGCTCCTACGAGCAGTACTTC. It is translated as CASSLTGQSSYEQYF.

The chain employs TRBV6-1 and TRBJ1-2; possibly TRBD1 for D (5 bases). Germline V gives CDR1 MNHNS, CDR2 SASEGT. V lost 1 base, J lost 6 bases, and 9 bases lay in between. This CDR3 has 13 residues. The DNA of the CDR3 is TGTGCCAGCAGTGAAGTAAGAGGGGATGGCTACACCTTC. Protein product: CASSEVRGDGYTF.

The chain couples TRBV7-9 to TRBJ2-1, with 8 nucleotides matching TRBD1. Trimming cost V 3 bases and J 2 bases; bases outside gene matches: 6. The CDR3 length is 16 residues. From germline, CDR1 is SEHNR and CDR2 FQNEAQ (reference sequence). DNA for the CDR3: TGTGCCAGCAGCTTCGGACAGGGAGGAACCTACAATGAGCAGTTCTTC. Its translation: CASSFGQGGTYNEQFF.

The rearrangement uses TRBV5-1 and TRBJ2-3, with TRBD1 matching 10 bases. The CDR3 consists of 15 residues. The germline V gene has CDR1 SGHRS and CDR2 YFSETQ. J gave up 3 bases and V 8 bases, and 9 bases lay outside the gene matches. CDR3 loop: CASRRTGGWTDTQYF. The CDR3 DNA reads TGCGCCAGTAGGAGGACAGGGGGGTGGACAGATACGCAGTATTTT.

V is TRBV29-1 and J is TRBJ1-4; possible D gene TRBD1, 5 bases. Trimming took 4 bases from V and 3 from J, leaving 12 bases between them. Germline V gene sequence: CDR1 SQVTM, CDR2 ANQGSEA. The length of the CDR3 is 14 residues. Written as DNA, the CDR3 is TGCAGCGTTGCTAAAGGGGCCGCTAATGAAAAACTGTTTTTT. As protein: CSVAKGAANEKLFF.